Shown below are 10 T cell receptor beta chains from a single sample sequenced in a study of beta chain features in type 1 diabetes (dated by TCRdb to 2016 to 2018). The paper as a whole reports these results and caveats: Type 1 diabetes patients showed a moderate but significant shortening of TCRB CDR3 length in all four CD4+ subsets.

Libraries were prepared through the immunoSEQ multiplex PCR assay. The High Capacity cDNA Reverse Transcription Kit was used to reverse transcribe all of the isolated RNA, meaning that expressed TCRB transcripts were what got sequenced. Not all clones reach the TCRdb copy of this immuneACCESS table, which keeps in-frame sequences only. Checked studies attribute under half of the gap to unresolved V genes and leave the rest unexplained. Within this sample are 150,000 to 200,000 clones, with approximately 8.4% of them counted one time only. The ten largest clones add up to approximately 0.5% of the sample. Their target antigens are unknown. Specimen: central memory CD4+ T cells from blood. The receptors were gathered from a man aged 18 to 30 with type 1 diabetes.

This clone was found a few times. The chain has TRBV15 and TRBJ2-1; tentatively, D is TRBD2 (6 bases). V was clipped by 0 bases and J by 0 bases, with 12 bases between them. This CDR3 comprises 17 residues. Germline V gene lookup returns CDR1 LNHNV and CDR2 YYDKDF (reference sequence). The CDR3, as DNA: TGTGCCACCAGCAGAGATAGACTAGGATACTCCTACAATGAGCAGTTCTTC. Its translation: CATSRDRLGYSYNEQFF. Complete variable domain (other parts from reference TRBV15 and TRBJ2-1): DAMVIQNPRYQVTQFGKPVTLSCSQTLNHNVMYWYQQKSSQAPKLLFHYYDKDFNNEADTPDNFQSRRPNTSFCFLDIRSPGLGDTAMYLCATSRDRLGYSYNEQFFGPGTRLTVL.

The J gene is TRBJ2-3, the V gene TRBV6-5; D is unresolved. Trimming took off 6 bases at V and 0 bases at J, with 10 bases between the two ends. CDR1 MNHEY and CDR2 SVGAGI come from the germline V gene. CDR3 size: 14 residues. This chain's CDR3 is CASSFSISTDTQYF. The CDR3 DNA follows: TGTGCCAGCAGCTTCAGTATTAGCACAGATACGCAGTATTTT.

Note on this clone: The sample holds other DNA sequences that translate to the same CDR3. V is TRBV9 and J is TRBJ1-6, with D maybe TRBD1 (5 bases). Trimming stripped 1 base from V and 7 bases from J, with 9 bases between. CDR3 length: 14 residues. Germline V CDR1 and CDR2: SGDLS, YYNGEE. The CDR3 protein is CASSVQGANSPLHF. Here the CDR3 DNA reads TGTGCCAGCAGCGTACAGGGCGCGAATTCACCCCTCCACTTT.

A few counts support this clone. V usage is TRBV6-5 and J usage is TRBJ1-2; 8 nucleotides match TRBD1. The germline V gene encodes CDR1 MNHEY and CDR2 SVGAGI. V was clipped by 4 bases and J by 5 bases; unmatched bases: 9. This CDR3 contains 15 residues. The chain's CDR3 is CASSFGSGGIYGYTF. CDR3 coding DNA: TGTGCCAGCAGTTTTGGTTCAGGGGGCATTTATGGCTACACCTTC.

The table lists this clone with a few counts. The rearrangement uses TRBV7-6 and TRBJ2-2; no clear D. Germline lookup yields CDR1 SGHVS and CDR2 FNYEAQ. The CDR3 totals 12 residues. V lost 5 bases to trimming and J lost 5 bases, with 6 bases between them. CDR3 region: CASSTYTGELFF. DNA of the CDR3: TGTGCCAGCAGCACCTATACCGGGGAGCTGTTTTTT.

The sample holds many counts of this clone. Here the CDR3 reads CASSQDWQGASYGYTF. As DNA, the CDR3 is TGCGCCAGCAGCCAAGATTGGCAGGGGGCAAGCTATGGCTACACCTTC. The chain joins TRBV4-3 to TRBJ1-2, with 8 bases identical to TRBD1. Trimming took 0 bases from V and 4 from J; bases not matched to a gene: 7. Per germline, CDR1 LGHNA and CDR2 YSLEER. This CDR3 is 16 amino acids long.

In this sample, this clone turned up a few times. The chain carries TRBV5-1 and TRBJ2-2; unclear D gene. Germline V lookup: CDR1 SGHRS, CDR2 YFSETQ. The CDR3 loop spans 17 amino acids. Trimming pared 0 bases from V and 2 bases from J, leaving 14 bases between. The CDR3 region is CASSLVGGGRNTGELFF. CDR3 nucleotide sequence: TGCGCCAGCAGCTTGGTGGGTGGCGGCAGAAACACCGGGGAGCTGTTTTTT. The entire variable domain, with the rest obtained from reference TRBV5-1 and TRBJ2-2, is as follows: KAGVTQTPRYLIKTRGQQVTLSCSPISGHRSVSWYQQTPGQGLQFLFEYFSETQRNKGNFPGRFSGRQFSNSRSEMNVSTLELGDSALYLCASSLVGGGRNTGELFFGEGSRLTVL.

The CDR3 DNA is TGTGCCAGCAGCTTAGCGCTGGGACTAGCGGGGGGTATTCCAGATACGCAGTATTTT. It codes for CASSLALGLAGGIPDTQYF. The chain links TRBV7-6 to TRBJ2-3; 15 nucleotides align to TRBD2. From germline, CDR1 is SGHVS and CDR2 FNYEAQ. V shed 0 bases, J shed 4 bases, and the junction held 8 bases outside the gene matches. CDR3 length: 19 amino acids.

This clone was found a few times. This chain links TRBV27 with TRBJ1-2, with 8 bases identical to TRBD1. Germline V gene lookup returns CDR1 MNHEY and CDR2 SMNVEV (reference sequence). Trimming took 4 bases from V and 4 from J; bases not matched to a gene: 8. CDR3 length equals 15 residues. As DNA, the CDR3 is TGTGCCAGCAGTTGGACAGGGAATCCTGGCTATGGCTACACCTTC. Translated: CASSWTGNPGYGYTF.

V gene TRBV9 combines with J gene TRBJ2-5, with 9 bases fitting TRBD2. The J segment lost 5 bases and the V segment lost 0 bases, leaving 8 bases of the junction unmatched. The CDR3 is 16 residues long. Germline V gene data show CDR1 as SGDLS and CDR2 as YYNGEE. This CDR3 is CASSVGSGRRGETQYF. The DNA for the CDR3 is TGTGCCAGCAGCGTAGGCAGCGGGAGGAGGGGGGAGACCCAGTACTTC.